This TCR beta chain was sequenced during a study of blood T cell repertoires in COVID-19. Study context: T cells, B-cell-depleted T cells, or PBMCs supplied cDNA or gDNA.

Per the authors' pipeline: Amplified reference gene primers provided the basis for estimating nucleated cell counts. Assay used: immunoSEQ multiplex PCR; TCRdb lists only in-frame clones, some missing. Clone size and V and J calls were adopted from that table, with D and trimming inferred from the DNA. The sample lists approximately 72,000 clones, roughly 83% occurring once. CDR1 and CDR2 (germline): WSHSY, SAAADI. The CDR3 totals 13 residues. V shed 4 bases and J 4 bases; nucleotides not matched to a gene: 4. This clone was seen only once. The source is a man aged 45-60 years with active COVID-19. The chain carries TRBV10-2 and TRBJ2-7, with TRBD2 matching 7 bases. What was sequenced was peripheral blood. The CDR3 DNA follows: TGCGCCAGCAGTGTCTCGCGGGGGTACGAGCAGTACTTC. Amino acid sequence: CASSVSRGYEQYF.